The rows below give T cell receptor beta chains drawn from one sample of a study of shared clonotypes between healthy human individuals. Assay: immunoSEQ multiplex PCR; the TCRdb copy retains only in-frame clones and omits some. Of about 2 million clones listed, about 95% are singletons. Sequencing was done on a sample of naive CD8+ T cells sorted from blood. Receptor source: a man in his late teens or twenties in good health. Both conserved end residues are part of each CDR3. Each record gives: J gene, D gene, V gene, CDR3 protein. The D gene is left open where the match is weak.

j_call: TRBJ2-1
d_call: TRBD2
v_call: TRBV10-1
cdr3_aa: CASSERSGGGFHEQFF

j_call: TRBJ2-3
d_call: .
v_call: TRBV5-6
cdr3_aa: CASSPESDEGQYF

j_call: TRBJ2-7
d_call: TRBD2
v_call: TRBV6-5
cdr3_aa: CASSTRGLAGVEQYF

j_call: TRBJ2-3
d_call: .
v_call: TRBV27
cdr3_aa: CASSYSSTDTQYF

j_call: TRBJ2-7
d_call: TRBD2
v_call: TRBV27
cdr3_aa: CASSVAGGAVYEQYF

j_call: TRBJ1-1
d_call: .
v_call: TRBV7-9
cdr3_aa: CASSSLQPNTEAFF

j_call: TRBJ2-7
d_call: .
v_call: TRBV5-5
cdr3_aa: CASTQGTISSYEQYF

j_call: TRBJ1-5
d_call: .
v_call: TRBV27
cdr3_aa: CASSLGISNQPQHF

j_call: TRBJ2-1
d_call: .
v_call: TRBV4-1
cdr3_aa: CASSQTAGSGEQFF

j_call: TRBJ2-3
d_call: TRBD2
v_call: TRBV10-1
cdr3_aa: CASSESPGLYTDTQYF

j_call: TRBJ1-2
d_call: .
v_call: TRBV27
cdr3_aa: CASSLQGQNYGYTF

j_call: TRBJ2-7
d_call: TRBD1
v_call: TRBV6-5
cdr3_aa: CASTSLDRGDYEQYF

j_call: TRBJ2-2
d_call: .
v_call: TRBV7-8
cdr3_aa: CASSLLEGARTGELFF

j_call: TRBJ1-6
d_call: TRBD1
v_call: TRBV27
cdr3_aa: CASNPTGAGTPLHF

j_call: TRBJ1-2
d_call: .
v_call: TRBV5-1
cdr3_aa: CASSLASRGGTDYGYTF

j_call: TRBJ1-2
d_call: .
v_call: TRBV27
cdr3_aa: CASSSHQSGGHYGYTF